The 5 T cell receptor beta chains presented below share a single source sample, sequenced in a study of early T cells in non-severe SARS-CoV-2 infection. Using its own MiXCR run on the 5' RACE reads, TCRdb lists one record per CDR3 protein. The data hold 20,000 to 30,000 distinct CDR3 sequences, with roughly 4.2% observed a single time. Source material: whole blood. The receptors were gathered from an adult who was a healthcare worker with PCR-confirmed SARS-CoV-2 infection or an uninfected control (not recorded which).

In this sample, this clonotype turned up a few times. The chain combines TRBV29-1 with TRBJ2-3; TRBD2 is a possible D gene (6 bases). V was cut by 3 bases and J by 4 bases, with 11 bases left in between. Germline assignment: CDR1 SQVTM and CDR2 ANQGSEA. The CDR3 extends over 13 amino acids. The CDR3 reads CSVEEGSADTQYF. CDR3 nucleotides: TGCAGCGTTGAGGAGGGAAGTGCAGATACGCAGTATTTT.

This clonotype was detected many times. The chain uses TRBV4-1 and TRBJ2-7; 10 bases match TRBD1. This CDR3 spans 15 amino acids. CDR1 and CDR2 (germline): MGHRA, YSYEKL. V lost 0 bases, J lost 6 bases, and 5 bases stayed unmatched. CDR3 amino acids: CASSQEGTGVSEQYF. In nucleotides, the CDR3 is TGCGCCAGCAGCCAAGAGGGGACAGGGGTCTCCGAGCAGTACTTC.

The sample holds many counts of this clonotype. CDR3 amino acids: CASSLFAGRYEQYF. CDR3 coding DNA: TGTGCCAGCAGTCTTTTCGCGGGACGGTACGAGCAGTACTTC. This chain uses TRBV28 with TRBJ2-7; possible D gene TRBD2, 6 bases. The V and J ends lost 5 bases and 4 bases respectively, with 15 bases between them. The length of the CDR3 is 14 residues. From germline, CDR1 is MDHEN and CDR2 SYDVKM.

The chain is built from TRBV20-1 and TRBJ2-7; no firm D call. CDR1 and CDR2 from the germline V gene are DFQATT and SNEGSKA (reference sequence). CDR3 length: 12 amino acids. The DNA of the CDR3 is TGCAGCCCTACTCAGACCTCCTACGAGCAGTACTTC. Protein sequence: CSPTQTSYEQYF.

This clonotype is medium-sized. This chain uses TRBV4-2 with TRBJ2-1; D unclear. Germline CDR1 is LGHNA and CDR2 is YNFKEQ. The V and J ends lost 0 bases and 7 bases respectively, with 16 bases between them. CDR3 length equals 16 residues. The CDR3 DNA reads as TGTGCCAGCAGCCAAGACTCTCAGGTCGTGCCAAATGAGCAGTTCTTC. Protein sequence: CASSQDSQVVPNEQFF.